The T cell receptor beta chain under discussion was sequenced for a study of OX40 agonist ivuxolimab in advanced cancers. Study context: Averaging 60 years in age, with a range of about 23 to 80, the cohort was about 83% male. Study results and caveats: Averaged across samples, CD8+ T cells carried more expanded clones than CD4+ did. Both CD4+ and CD8+ T cell populations in blood had undergone clonal expansion by week 6 at 0.1 to 3.0 mg/kg.

The protocol was immunoSEQ multiplex PCR, while the TCRdb copy is restricted to in-frame clones and leaves out a portion. The sample records 77,000 or so clones, around 93% being singletons. The CDR3 consists of 15 residues. Germline V gene sequence: CDR1 MDHEN, CDR2 SYDVKM. The germline V and J ends were trimmed by 3 bases and 3 bases, with 15 bases remaining between them. As concerns this clone: Its target is not known.

The sequence was obtained from an adult with an advanced solid tumor such as melanoma, head and neck, liver or kidney cancer. This chain joins TRBV28 and TRBJ2-7; TRBD1 or TRBD2 may be the D gene (5 bases each). This sample comprised CD4+ or CD8+ T cells sorted from blood, obtained in a trial of the OX40 agonist ivuxolimab. The CDR3 reads CASSLGTHNFYEQYF. CDR3 DNA sequence: TGTGCCAGCAGTTTGGGGACCCACAATTTCTACGAGCAGTACTTC.